This T cell receptor beta chain was identified in a study of cytomegalovirus exposure and HLA in healthy donors. Study-wide points: A later analysis linked a missense variant in DCLRE1C to the trimming of TCR beta V and J genes. Most subjects had HLA-A and HLA-B alleles reportedly predicted accurately by TCR beta sequences. Confirmation in vitro established that a few CMV-associated chains were specific for CMV antigens. While the bulk of TCR sequences proved rare, some public TCRs turned up in many donors.

Germline CDR1 reads SGHRS; CDR2 reads YFSETQ. This CDR3 has 20 amino acids. The V gene end was trimmed by 0 bases and the J gene end by 4 bases; junction bases not matched to a gene: 12. Concerning this clone: Its antigen remains unidentified.

PCR was performed using 60 Vbeta and 13 Jbeta primers. The repertoire was sequenced with immunoSEQ multiplex PCR; TCRdb's copy has only in-frame clones and lacks some. Altogether roughly 130,000 clones are present, around 85% being singletons, with the ten largest covering 1.5% to 2%. J is TRBJ2-1 and V is TRBV5-1; 14 nucleotides match TRBD2. The sequencing sample was made of PBMCs. The source is a boy aged 5 to 17 in good health and CMV-seronegative. The CDR3: CASSLVVGGGLAGGYNEQFF. In nucleotides, the CDR3 is TGCGCCAGCAGCTTGGTGGTGGGCGGAGGACTAGCGGGAGGTTACAATGAGCAGTTCTTC.